Listed below are T cell receptor beta chains from one sample, sequenced in a study of beta chain features in type 1 diabetes. Clones were read by immunoSEQ multiplex PCR, and TCRdb kept only the in-frame ones, dropping some. This sample has about 710,000 clones; about 14% occur once, and the top ten carry less than 0.04%. The sample was naive CD4+ T cells from blood. These receptors originate from a man aged 18 to 30 with type 1 diabetes. Both conserved end residues are part of each CDR3. The D gene is left open where the match is weak. Part of the rows lack a size; the others show once, few, many or a class for expanded clones.

d_call j_call clone_size v_call cdr3_nt cdr3_aa
NA TRBJ1-6 NA TRBV30 TGTGCCTGGACATCTGGACAGATATTCTCCTATAATTCACCCCTCCACTTT CAWTSGQIFSYNSPLHF
NA TRBJ2-3 few TRBV23-1 TGCGCCAGCAGTCAATCTGGTGGGAAGGGGGCAGATACGCAGTATTTT CASSQSGGKGADTQYF
NA TRBJ1-1 few TRBV19 TGTGCCAGTAGTAAACAGGAGAACACTGAAGCTTTCTTT CASSKQENTEAFF
NA TRBJ1-5 NA TRBV4-1 TGCGCCAGCAGCCAGGTCCCACAGGGAGCTAGCAATCAGCCCCAGCATTTT CASSQVPQGASNQPQHF
TRBD1 TRBJ2-7 NA TRBV15 TGTGCCACCAGCGGTCAACAGGGGCGAGGAGGCGAGCAGTACTTC CATSGQQGRGGEQYF
NA TRBJ1-1 NA TRBV7-2 TGTGCCAGCAGCTTCCGAGGAGGCGAAGCTTTCTTT CASSFRGGEAFF
NA TRBJ2-2 NA TRBV11-3 TGTGCCAGCAGCTCCGGGGGCTACACCGGGGAGCTGTTTTTT CASSSGGYTGELFF
NA TRBJ1-2 NA TRBV7-9 TGTGCCAGCAGCCCAGACCGCGGCTTTAACTATGGCTACACCTTC CASSPDRGFNYGYTF
NA TRBJ2-7 NA TRBV5-1 TGCGCCAGCAGCTTAGGGCAGCAAAACTACGAGCAGTACTTC CASSLGQQNYEQYF
NA TRBJ2-1 NA TRBV4-2 TGTGCCAGCAGCCAAGAAGGGGGCTCCTACAATGAGCAGTTCTTC CASSQEGGSYNEQFF
TRBD1 TRBJ2-1 few TRBV5-4 TGTGCCAGCAGCTTATATCTTGGACAGGGCGACGAGCAGTTCTTC CASSLYLGQGDEQFF
NA TRBJ2-7 NA TRBV18 TGTGCCAGCTCACCACAGACTGCTAGCACCTACGAGCAGTACTTC CASSPQTASTYEQYF
NA TRBJ2-7 NA TRBV20-1 TGCAGTGCTAGTGGCAGCTACGAGCAGTACTTC CSASGSYEQYF
NA TRBJ1-1 few TRBV29-1 TGCAGCGTTGGTGGCACCTTGAACACTGAAGCTTTCTTT CSVGGTLNTEAFF
NA TRBJ2-2 few TRBV7-6 TGTGCCAGCAGCTTAGGGTCAGGCCGCGGGGAGCTGTTTTTT CASSLGSGRGELFF
NA TRBJ2-2 few TRBV11-3 TGTGCCAGCAGCCTCGGGATTTACGGGGAGCTGTTTTTT CASSLGIYGELFF
NA TRBJ2-5 NA TRBV10-3 TGTGCCATCAGTGTAATGGAGACCCAGTACTTC CAISVMETQYF
NA TRBJ2-7 few TRBV9 TGTGCCAGCAGCGTAGGGGCCGGCGAGCAGTACTTC CASSVGAGEQYF
NA TRBJ1-2 few TRBV15 TGTGCCACCAGCAGAGATTACGGCGGGAACTATGGCTACACCTTC CATSRDYGGNYGYTF
NA TRBJ1-1 NA TRBV19 TGTGCCAGTAACAGGTTCCGCGAGGCCACTGAAGCTTTCTTT CASNRFREATEAFF
NA TRBJ1-4 NA TRBV5-1 TGCGCCAGCAGCTTGGAGGGGACTGCAACTAATGAAAAACTGTTTTTT CASSLEGTATNEKLFF
TRBD1 TRBJ1-5 few TRBV19 TGTGCCAGTAGACTGGGGACAGGGGGCGATCAGCCCCAGCATTTT CASRLGTGGDQPQHF
NA TRBJ1-1 few TRBV7-2 TGTGCCAGCAGCGCCCTTGGGGGCCACACTGAAGCTTTCTTT CASSALGGHTEAFF
NA TRBJ2-3 NA TRBV5-6 TGTGCCAGCAGCTTGGGGCGGGTCACAGATACGCAGTATTTT CASSLGRVTDTQYF
TRBD1 TRBJ1-2 NA TRBV7-2 TGTGCCAGCAGCTTAGAGGGACAGACCTATGGCTACACCTTC CASSLEGQTYGYTF
NA TRBJ1-3 NA TRBV6-5 TGTGCCAGCACTAGTATATCCTCTGGAAACACCATATATTTT CASTSISSGNTIYF
NA TRBJ1-2 NA TRBV20-1 TGCAGTCATGACGCAAACAATGGCTACACCTTC CSHDANNGYTF
NA TRBJ2-1 NA TRBV7-2 TGTGCCAGCAGCAACCTCCCGTTATACAATGAGCAGTTCTTC CASSNLPLYNEQFF
NA TRBJ1-1 NA TRBV4-2 TGTGCCAGCAGCCAGCGGGGGATGGACGGAGGCCTTGAAGCTTTCTTT CASSQRGMDGGLEAFF
NA TRBJ1-5 few TRBV14 TGTGCCAGCAGCCAAGGAAGCAATCAGCCCCAGCATTTT CASSQGSNQPQHF
NA TRBJ1-6 few TRBV9 TGTGCCAGCAGCGGAGGGACTGTGAGTGGTCCCCTCCACTTT CASSGGTVSGPLHF
TRBD2 TRBJ2-1 NA TRBV6-5 TGTGCCAGCAGTTACTTAGCGGGAGGTTACAATGAGCAGTTCTTC CASSYLAGGYNEQFF
TRBD1 TRBJ1-2 NA TRBV6-5 TGTGCCAGCAGGGGGCCAGGGGGCTATGGCTACACCTTC CASRGPGGYGYTF
NA TRBJ2-5 NA TRBV20-1 TGCAGTGCTAGGATGGGGGAGACCCAGTACTTC CSARMGETQYF
NA TRBJ2-1 NA TRBV2 TGTGCCAGCAGTGAAGCCCGACATAGGCAGTTCTTC CASSEARHRQFF
NA TRBJ1-1 NA TRBV5-6 TGTGCCAGCAGCTTGTGGCATTCGGGCACTGAAGCTTTCTTT CASSLWHSGTEAFF
NA TRBJ1-2 NA TRBV2 TGTGCCAGCCGGAGGGAAGTAGCTAACTATGGCTACACCTTC CASRREVANYGYTF
NA TRBJ2-1 few TRBV2 TGTGCCAGCAGGCACGAAGGGGTAGGTTCGTTTCAGTTCTTC CASRHEGVGSFQFF
TRBD2 TRBJ2-3 NA TRBV7-6 TGTGCCAGCAGCGGGGGGGGCACAGATACGCAGTATTTT CASSGGGTDTQYF
NA TRBJ2-1 NA TRBV4-2 TGTGCCAGCAGCCGTACCGAGGGGGTTTACAATGAGCAGTTCTTC CASSRTEGVYNEQFF
NA TRBJ2-7 NA TRBV14 TGTGCCAGCAGCCAAGGACAAGGGGTTCTAGCGCAGTACTTC CASSQGQGVLAQYF
NA TRBJ2-5 few TRBV19 TGTGCCAGTAGTCCCTATGCGAGACCGCCGGGGACCCAGTACTTC CASSPYARPPGTQYF
TRBD2 TRBJ2-1 few TRBV19 TGTGCCAGTAGTATGGACGGGGGAGGGCCGGGTGACAATGAGCAGTTCTTC CASSMDGGGPGDNEQFF
NA TRBJ1-2 few TRBV7-2 TGTGCCAGCAGCTCCTATGGGGGCGGTGGCTACACCTTC CASSSYGGGGYTF